A selection of T cell receptor beta chains follows, all from one sample in a study of post-analysis software for immune sequencing data. TCRdb reprocessed the PCR reads via MiXCR and lists one record per CDR3 protein. This sample has roughly 540,000 distinct CDR3 sequences; roughly 34% occur once, and the top ten carry roughly 6%. The sample was blood. These receptors all come from a girl aged 2-17 years with multiple sclerosis. CDR3s include the opening cysteine and the closing phenylalanine or tryptophan. The D gene is left open where the match is weak. The size field is filled for only some rows; it gives once, few, many or a size class.

size	V	D	J	CDR3	DNA
few	TRBV12-3/TRBV12-4	NA	TRBJ1-5	CASSFGALQPQHF	TGTGCCAGCAGTTTCGGGGCCTTACAGCCCCAGCATTTT
few	TRBV6-5	NA	TRBJ2-1	CASSYSIGGRPYNEQFF	TGTGCCAGCAGTTACTCGATTGGGGGGCGGCCCTACAATGAGCAGTTCTTC
NA	TRBV5-6	TRBD1	TRBJ2-7	CASSRAGQGVYEQYF	TGTGCCAGCAGCAGAGCGGGACAGGGGGTCTACGAGCAGTACTTC
few	TRBV12-3/TRBV12-4	TRBD2	TRBJ2-3	CASSFDSGASTDTQYF	TGTGCCAGCAGTTTCGATAGCGGGGCCAGCACAGATACGCAGTATTTT
few	TRBV6-8	NA	TRBJ1-5	CASGYQPQHF	TGTGCCAGCGGTTATCAGCCCCAGCATTTT
NA	TRBV28	NA	TRBJ2-1	CASRSGGGSYNEQFF	TGTGCCAGCCGATCCGGGGGAGGTTCCTACAATGAGCAGTTCTTC
NA	TRBV6-5	TRBD1	TRBJ1-1	CASSATDRSEAFF	TGTGCCAGCAGTGCCACGGACAGGTCCGAAGCTTTCTTT
NA	TRBV10-1	NA	TRBJ2-1	CASSERLADNEQFF	TGCGCCAGCAGTGAGCGGTTAGCGGACAATGAGCAGTTCTTC
few	TRBV7-3	TRBD2	TRBJ2-3	CASSLMPGGLDTQYF	TGTGCCAGCAGCTTAATGCCGGGGGGGCTGGATACGCAGTATTTT
many	TRBV7-2	NA	TRBJ2-5	CASSSTETQYF	TGTGCCAGCAGCTCTACGGAGACCCAGTACTTC
NA	TRBV24-1	TRBD1	TRBJ2-3	CAASHGTGGNTDTQYF	TGTGCCGCCTCTCACGGGACAGGGGGAAACACAGATACGCAGTATTTT
NA	TRBV6-4	TRBD1	TRBJ2-2	CASRTGGNTGELFF	TGTGCCAGTCGGACAGGGGGGAATACCGGGGAGCTGTTTTTT
NA	TRBV5-1	TRBD2	TRBJ2-5	CASSLAGVAGQETQYF	TGCGCCAGCAGCTTGGCCGGAGTAGCGGGGCAAGAGACCCAGTACTTC
few	TRBV18	TRBD1	TRBJ2-7	CASSPGRDRVYEQYF	TGTGCCAGCTCACCCGGCCGGGACAGGGTCTACGAGCAGTACTTC
NA	TRBV6-4	NA	TRBJ2-3	CASSEENTDTQYF	TGTGCCAGCAGTGAAGAAAACACAGATACGCAGTATTTT
NA	TRBV14	NA	TRBJ2-3	CASSQMRADTQYF	TGTGCCAGCAGCCAAATGCGGGCAGATACGCAGTATTTT
NA	TRBV5-1	NA	TRBJ2-5	CASLAGPQETQYF	TGCGCCAGCCTGGCGGGACCTCAAGAGACCCAGTACTTC
few	TRBV3-1	NA	TRBJ1-4	CASSHPMSRGLKLFF	TGTGCCAGCAGCCACCCCATGAGCCGGGGTCTGAAACTGTTTTTT
NA	TRBV7-2	TRBD2	TRBJ2-1	CASSIGLGTYNEQFF	TGTGCCAGCAGCATCGGACTAGGGACCTACAATGAGCAGTTCTTC
NA	TRBV11-1	TRBD1	TRBJ2-5	CASRPGTGPTAQYF	TGTGCCAGCAGACCTGGGACAGGCCCCACGGCCCAGTACTTC
NA	TRBV27	NA	TRBJ2-1	CASSLLASPGSEQFF	TGTGCCAGCAGTTTATTAGCTAGCCCCGGGAGTGAGCAGTTCTTC
once	TRBV20-1	TRBD1	TRBJ2-7	CSARGGGTGAYEQYF	TGCAGTGCTAGAGGGGGGGGGACAGGGGCCTACGAGCAGTACTTC
NA	TRBV9	NA	TRBJ2-5	CASSPSGSVETQYF	TGTGCCAGCAGCCCGTCTGGGAGCGTCGAGACCCAGTACTTC
many	TRBV29-1	NA	TRBJ2-5	CSVELLARETQYF	TGCAGCGTTGAACTACTAGCAAGAGAGACCCAGTACTTC